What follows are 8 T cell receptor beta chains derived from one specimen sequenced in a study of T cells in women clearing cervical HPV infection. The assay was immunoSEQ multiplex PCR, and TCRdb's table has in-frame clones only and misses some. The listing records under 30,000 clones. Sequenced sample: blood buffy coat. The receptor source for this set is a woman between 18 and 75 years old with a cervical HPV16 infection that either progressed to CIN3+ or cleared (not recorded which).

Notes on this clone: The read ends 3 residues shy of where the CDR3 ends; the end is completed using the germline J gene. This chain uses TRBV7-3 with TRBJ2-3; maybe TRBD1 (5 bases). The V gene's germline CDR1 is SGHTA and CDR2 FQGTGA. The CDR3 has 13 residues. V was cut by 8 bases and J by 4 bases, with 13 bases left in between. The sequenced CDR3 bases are TGTGCCAGCGCCTTTTCAGGGTCAGATACG. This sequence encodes CASAFSGSDT. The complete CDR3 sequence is CASAFSGSDTQYF. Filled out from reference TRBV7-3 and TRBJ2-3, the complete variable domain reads GAGVSQTPSNKVTEKGKYVELRCDPISGHTALYWYRQSLGQGPEFLIYFQGTGAADDSGLPNDRFFAVRPEGSVSTLKIQRTERGDSAVYLCASAFSGSDTQYFGPGTRLTVL.

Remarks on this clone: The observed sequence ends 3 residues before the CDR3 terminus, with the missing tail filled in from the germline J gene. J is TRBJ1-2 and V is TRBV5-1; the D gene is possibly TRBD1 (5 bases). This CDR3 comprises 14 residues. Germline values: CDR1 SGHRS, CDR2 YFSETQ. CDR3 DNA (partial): TGCGCCAGCAGCTTGGTCCAGGGTCCAAGGGGC. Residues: CASSLVQGPRG. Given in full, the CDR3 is CASSLVQGPRGYTF.

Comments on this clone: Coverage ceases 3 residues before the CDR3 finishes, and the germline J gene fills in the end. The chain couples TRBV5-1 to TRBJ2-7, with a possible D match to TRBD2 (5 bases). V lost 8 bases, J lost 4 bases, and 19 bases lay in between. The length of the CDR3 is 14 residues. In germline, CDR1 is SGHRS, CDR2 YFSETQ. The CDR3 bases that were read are TGCGCCAGTAAGGACTCCCCCTTGAGTTACGAG. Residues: CASKDSPLSYE. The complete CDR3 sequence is CASKDSPLSYEQYF.

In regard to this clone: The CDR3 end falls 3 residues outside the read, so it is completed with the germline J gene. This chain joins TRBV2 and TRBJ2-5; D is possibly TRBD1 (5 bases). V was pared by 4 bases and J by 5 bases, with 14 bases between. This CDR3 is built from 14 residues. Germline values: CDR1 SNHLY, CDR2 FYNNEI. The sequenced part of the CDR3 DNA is TGTGCCAGCAGTGCTCAGGGTATCCGGGAGACC. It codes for CASSAQGIRET. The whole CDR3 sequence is CASSAQGIRETQYF.

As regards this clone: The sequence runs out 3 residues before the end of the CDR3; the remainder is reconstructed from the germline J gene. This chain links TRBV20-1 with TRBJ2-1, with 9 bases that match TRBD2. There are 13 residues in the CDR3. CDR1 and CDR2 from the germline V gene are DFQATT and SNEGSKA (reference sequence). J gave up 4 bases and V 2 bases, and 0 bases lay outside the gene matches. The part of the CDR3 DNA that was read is TGCAGTGCTAGACTAGCGGGGTACAATGAG. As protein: CSARLAGYNE. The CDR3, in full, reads CSARLAGYNEQFF.

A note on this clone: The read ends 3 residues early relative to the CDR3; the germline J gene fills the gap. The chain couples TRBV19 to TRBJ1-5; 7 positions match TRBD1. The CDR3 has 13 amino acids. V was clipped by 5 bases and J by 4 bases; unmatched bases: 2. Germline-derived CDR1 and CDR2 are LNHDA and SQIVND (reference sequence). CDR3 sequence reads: CASSAQGNQPQHF. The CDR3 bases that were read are TGTGCCAGTAGTGCACAGGGGAATCAGCCC.

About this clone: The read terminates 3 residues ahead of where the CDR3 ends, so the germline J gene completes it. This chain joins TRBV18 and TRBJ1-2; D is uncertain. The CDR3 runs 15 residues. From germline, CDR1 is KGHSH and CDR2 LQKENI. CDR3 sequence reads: CASSIRTSGYNDYTF. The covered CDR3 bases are TGTGCCAGCTCAATTCGGACTAGCGGATACAATGAC.

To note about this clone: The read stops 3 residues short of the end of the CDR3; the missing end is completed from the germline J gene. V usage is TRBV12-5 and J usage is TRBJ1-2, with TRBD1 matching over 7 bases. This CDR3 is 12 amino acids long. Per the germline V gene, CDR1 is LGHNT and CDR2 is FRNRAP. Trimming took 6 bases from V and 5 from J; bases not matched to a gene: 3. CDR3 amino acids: CASGLGQYGYTF. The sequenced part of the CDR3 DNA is TGTGCTAGTGGCCTGGGACAGTATGGC.